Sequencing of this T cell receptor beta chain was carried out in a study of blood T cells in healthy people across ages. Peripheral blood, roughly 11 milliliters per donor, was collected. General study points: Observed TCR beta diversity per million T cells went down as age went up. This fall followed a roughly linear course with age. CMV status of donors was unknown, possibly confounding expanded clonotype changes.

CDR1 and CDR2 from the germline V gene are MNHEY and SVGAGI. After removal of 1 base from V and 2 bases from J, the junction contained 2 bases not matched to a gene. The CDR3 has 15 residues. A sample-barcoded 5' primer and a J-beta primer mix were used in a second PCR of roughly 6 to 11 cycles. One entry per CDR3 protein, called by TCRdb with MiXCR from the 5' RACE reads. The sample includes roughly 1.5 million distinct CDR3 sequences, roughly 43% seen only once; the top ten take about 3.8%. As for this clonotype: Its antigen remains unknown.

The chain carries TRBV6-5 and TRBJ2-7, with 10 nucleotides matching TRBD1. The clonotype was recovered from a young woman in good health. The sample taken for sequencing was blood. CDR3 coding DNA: TGTGCCAGCAGTTACTTGGACAGGGGGGCCTACGAGCAGTACTTC. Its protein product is CASSYLDRGAYEQYF.